This section outlines one T cell receptor beta chain sequence together with its context. Its target is unknown. Sequenced by immunoSEQ multiplex PCR; TCRdb stores in-frame clones only, minus some. Found here are just over 20,000 clones, roughly 89% of them singletons; the top ten hold just over 5%. Trimming removed 4 bases at V and 2 bases at J, with 22 bases between. Per the germline V gene, CDR1 is SGHVS and CDR2 is FQNEAQ. CDR3 length: 18 residues. These data originate in a study of graft-versus-host responses after intestinal transplantation. The overall study: Isolated intestinal, liver-intestinal, or multivisceral transplants had been given to the recipients. Recipients were all induced with anti-thymocyte globulin, then given tacrolimus and steroids for approximately three years. General observations from the study: Circulating GvH clone levels at their peak were associated with HvG declines (early post-transplant). The marrow of recipients harbored GvH clones, and ileum or blood showed some of them first.

This specimen was PBMCs, taken approximately 65 days after intestinal transplantation. This TCR came from a human patient who received an intestinal transplant, so some T cells may come from the graft donor. This chain links TRBV7-8 with TRBJ2-3; possibly TRBD2 for D (6 bases). For the CDR3, the DNA is TGTGCCAGCAGCTCAAATCCCCCTAGCGACTTAGCCACAGATACGCAGTATTTT. Translated, it gives CASSSNPPSDLATDTQYF. Looking up the rest from reference TRBV7-8 and TRBJ2-3 gives the full variable domain: GAGVSQSPRYKVAKRGQDVALRCDPISGHVSLFWYQQALGQGPEFLTYFQNEAQLDKSGLPSDRFFAERPEGSVSTLKIQRTQQEDSAVYLCASSSNPPSDLATDTQYFGPGTRLTVL.